These 24 T cell receptor beta chains were all obtained from the same sample, sequenced in a study of blood T cell repertoires in COVID-19. Clones were read by immunoSEQ multiplex PCR, and TCRdb kept only the in-frame ones, dropping some. In the table there are 130,000 to 150,000 clones, approximately 89% of which are singletons. The sample comprised peripheral blood. Every receptor here comes from a woman between 50 and 59 years old with acute or convalescent COVID-19.

The genes are TRBV27 and TRBJ1-5; possible D gene TRBD1, 6 bases. The CDR3 loop spans 13 amino acids. Trimming pared 6 bases from V and 6 bases from J, leaving 12 bases between. Germline CDR1 reads MNHEY; CDR2 reads SMNVEV (reference sequence). CDR3 protein: CASSSQGGQPQHF. CDR3 DNA sequence: TGTGCCAGCAGCTCACAGGGTGGTCAGCCCCAGCATTTT.

This clone was picked up a small number of times. This rearrangement joins TRBV19 to TRBJ1-5; TRBD1 matches at 7 bases. Trimming removed 8 bases from V and 0 bases from J; junction bases left unmatched: 10. The V gene's germline CDR1 is LNHDA and CDR2 SQIVND (reference sequence). The CDR3 contains 16 residues. CDR3 sequence (DNA): TGTGCCAGTTCTTTAGGGGACAGTTATAGCAATCAGCCCCAGCATTTT. Translation: CASSLGDSYSNQPQHF.

V and J are TRBV25-1 and TRBJ1-1; 7 positions agree with TRBD1. The trim removed 6 bases at V and 1 base at J, leaving 11 bases unmatched. CDR1 and CDR2 from the germline V gene are MGHDK and SYGVNS. The CDR3 sequence is 16 residues long. The CDR3 reads CASRGGLDRRNTEAFF. CDR3 nucleotides: TGTGCCAGCAGAGGGGGTTTGGACAGGCGGAACACTGAAGCTTTCTTT.

This clone occurred a few times. The chain links TRBV2 to TRBJ2-7; 7 bases match TRBD2. The CDR3 has 15 amino acids. Germline loops: CDR1 SNHLY, CDR2 FYNNEI. The J segment lost 0 bases and the V segment lost 6 bases, leaving 8 bases of the junction unmatched. In DNA, the CDR3 is TGTGCCAGCAGCCTCCAGCGGGGCAGCTCCTACGAGCAGTACTTC. It translates to CASSLQRGSSYEQYF.

The genes are TRBV30 and TRBJ2-1; 7 bases agree with TRBD2. This CDR3 comprises 13 residues. Germline lookup yields CDR1 GTSNPN and CDR2 SVGIG (reference sequence). With 4 bases clipped from V and 7 bases from J, the junction kept 7 bases outside the gene matches. In DNA, the CDR3 is TGTGCCTGGACCCTTGGGGGGGGGAATGAGCAGTTCTTC. Its protein is CAWTLGGGNEQFF.

The chain combines TRBV4-1 with TRBJ1-5; D is uncertain. This CDR3 region has 14 residues. V dropped 3 bases and J dropped 3 bases, with 9 bases sitting between them. Germline V CDR1 and CDR2: MGHRA, YSYEKL. The CDR3 loop reads CASSQNSLNQPQHF. The CDR3 coding sequence is TGCGCCAGCAGCCAGAACAGTCTCAATCAGCCCCAGCATTTT.

J is TRBJ2-3 and V is TRBV7-9; 10 bases map to TRBD2. The CDR3 sequence is 18 residues long. Unmatched junction bases numbered 14, after V lost 6 bases and J lost 2 bases. Germline V gives CDR1 SEHNR, CDR2 FQNEAQ (reference sequence). This CDR3 is CASRPGGAAGGYTDTQYF. Here the CDR3 DNA reads TGTGCCAGCAGACCGGGGGGTGCAGCGGGAGGGTACACAGATACGCAGTATTTT.

The chain has TRBV18 and TRBJ2-5; possibly TRBD1 for D (6 bases). The CDR3 has 14 residues. V gave up 2 bases and J gave up 7 bases, with 14 bases separating them. Germline values: CDR1 KGHSH, CDR2 LQKENI. CDR3 bases: TGTGCCAGCTCACCAAGGACAGTGCATGGGACCCAGTACTTC. It specifies CASSPRTVHGTQYF.

The rearrangement uses TRBV24-1 and TRBJ1-1; TRBD1 aligns across 11 bases. CDR3 length: 18 amino acids. In germline, CDR1 is KGHDR, CDR2 SFDVKD. V lost 0 bases to trimming and J lost 1 base; unmatched junction nucleotides: 6. DNA for the CDR3: TGTGCCACCAGTGATTTGCGTGGACAGGGGGCTCGGAACACTGAAGCTTTCTTT. Translated, it gives CATSDLRGQGARNTEAFF.

The rearrangement links TRBV19 to TRBJ2-7; weak D call: TRBD1 (5 bases). The CDR3 is 12 amino acids. The V gene lost 6 bases and the J gene lost 3 bases, with 9 bases spanning the gap. The germline CDR1 and CDR2 sequences are LNHDA and SQIVND (reference sequence). The DNA for the CDR3 is TGTGCCAGTAGCGGAACAGGCTACGAGCAGTACTTC. This gives the protein CASSGTGYEQYF. The full variable domain, rest sourced from reference TRBV19 and TRBJ2-7, is DGGITQSPKYLFRKEGQNVTLSCEQNLNHDAMYWYRQDPGQGLRLIYYSQIVNDFQKGDIAEGYSVSREKKESFPLTVTSAQKNPTAFYLCASSGTGYEQYFGPGTRLTVT.

This rearrangement joins TRBV2 to TRBJ1-2; 7 bases line up with TRBD1. Germline loops: CDR1 SNHLY, CDR2 FYNNEI. J was trimmed by 5 bases and V by 1 base; bases with no gene match: 7. This CDR3 region has 15 residues. The CDR3 loop is CASSEGLGQLYGYTF. DNA for the CDR3: TGTGCCAGCAGTGAAGGGTTGGGACAGCTATATGGCTACACCTTC.

This chain uses TRBV19 with TRBJ2-3, with D possibly TRBD2 on 5 matching bases. CDR1 and CDR2 (germline): LNHDA, SQIVND (reference sequence). V was shortened by 3 bases and J by 5 bases, with 21 bases between the two germline ends. This CDR3 contains 17 residues. CDR3 amino acids: CASSINGERLYGDTQYF. The CDR3 DNA reads TGTGCCAGTAGTATTAACGGCGAGAGACTATACGGAGATACGCAGTATTTT.

V usage is TRBV5-5 and J usage is TRBJ2-7, with D maybe TRBD1 (5 bases). CDR3 length: 13 amino acids. The ends were cut back, 3 bases at V and 4 bases at J, with 11 bases in the middle. CDR1 and CDR2 from the germline V gene are SGHKS and YYEKEE (reference sequence). The CDR3 here is CASSWGQQYEQYF. The CDR3 bases are TGTGCCAGCAGCTGGGGCCAGCAATACGAGCAGTACTTC.

The CDR3 loop reads CASSYGGRTNEKLFF. The DNA of the CDR3 is TGTGCCAGCAGTTATGGGGGCAGGACTAATGAAAAACTGTTTTTT. V usage is TRBV27 and J usage is TRBJ1-4; a weak D match, TRBD1 (6 bases). Germline CDR1 and CDR2: MNHEY and SMNVEV (reference sequence). The CDR3 has 15 amino acids. Between the trimmed V and J ends, which lost 4 bases and 2 bases, there was a span of 11 bases. Full variable domain (missing parts from reference TRBV27 and TRBJ1-4): EAQVTQNPRYLITVTGKKLTVTCSQNMNHEYMSWYRQDPGLGLRQIYYSMNVEVTDKGDVPEGYKVSRKEKRNFPLILESPSPNQTSLYFCASSYGGRTNEKLFFGSGTQLSVL.

Regarding this clone: The same CDR3 can be traced to other DNA sequences in this sample. The chain is built from TRBV20-1 and TRBJ1-2, with D unresolved. The ends were cut back, 5 bases at V and 5 bases at J, with 6 bases in the middle. The CDR3 sequence is 10 residues long. Germline V gives CDR1 DFQATT, CDR2 SNEGSKA (reference sequence). CDR3 sequence reads: CSASGYGYTF. Written as DNA, the CDR3 is TGCAGTGCTTCGGGTTATGGCTACACCTTC.

V and J are TRBV5-8 and TRBJ1-5; TRBD1 matches 8 bases. The J segment lost 3 bases and the V segment lost 1 base, leaving 3 bases of the junction unmatched. CDR1 is SGHTS and CDR2 is YDEGEE in the germline V gene. This CDR3 contains 15 residues. The CDR3 loop reads CASSLRQGINQPQHF. The CDR3 coding sequence is TGTGCCAGCAGCTTGCGACAGGGGATCAATCAGCCCCAGCATTTT.

The V call is TRBV5-4, the J call TRBJ2-1; 7 bases align to TRBD1. Trimming removed 4 bases from V and 4 bases from J; junction bases left unmatched: 8. The germline gives CDR1 SGHNT, CDR2 YYREEE (reference sequence). The CDR3 is 15 amino acids. The CDR3 DNA is TGTGCCAGCAGCAACCCCGGGACAGAGTACAATGAGCAGTTCTTC. Its translation: CASSNPGTEYNEQFF. Full variable domain (rest looked up from reference TRBV5-4 and TRBJ2-1): ETGVTQSPTHLIKTRGQQVTLRCSSQSGHNTVSWYQQALGQGPQFIFQYYREEENGRGNFPPRFSGLQFPNYSSELNVNALELDDSALYLCASSNPGTEYNEQFFGPGTRLTVL.

As regards this clone: Since the CDR3 does not end with the conserved phenylalanine or tryptophan, this likely comes from a read error. The chain joins TRBV18 to TRBJ1-1, with D possibly being TRBD1 (5 bases). Trimming removed 6 bases at V and 1 base at J, with 12 bases between. The CDR3 is 14 residues long. Germline V lookup: CDR1 KGHSH, CDR2 LQKENI. The CDR3 nucleotides are TGTGCCAGCTCCCGCGGACAAGAGAACACTGAAGCTTTCCTT. Translation: CASSRGQENTEAFL.

The rearrangement joins TRBV5-1 to TRBJ1-3; D is unresolved. The germline V and J ends were trimmed by 4 bases and 2 bases, with 10 bases remaining between them. The length of the CDR3 is 14 residues. Germline V lookup: CDR1 SGHRS, CDR2 YFSETQ. In DNA form, the CDR3 reads TGCGCCAGCAGCCCCGAGCGTCCTGGAAACACCATATATTTT. Its translation is CASSPERPGNTIYF.

This clone occurred a few times. The chain recombines TRBV7-3 with TRBJ2-7, with a weak D call TRBD2 (7 bases). Trimming stripped 5 bases from V and 5 bases from J, with 13 bases between. Germline loops: CDR1 SGHTA, CDR2 FQGTGA. The CDR3 is 13 amino acids. This CDR3 is CASSRRGGHEQYF. DNA for the CDR3: TGTGCCAGCAGCCGCAGGGGAGGGCACGAGCAGTACTTC.

V usage is TRBV19 and J usage is TRBJ1-2; 8 positions agree with TRBD1. Germline values: CDR1 LNHDA, CDR2 SQIVND (reference sequence). V lost 7 bases, J lost 4 bases, and 14 bases stayed unmatched. This CDR3 region has 16 residues. The CDR3 sequence: CASTLGTGLRAYGYTF. The CDR3 coding sequence is TGTGCCAGTACCCTAGGGACAGGATTGAGGGCCTATGGCTACACCTTC.

The chain has TRBV7-2 and TRBJ1-5; D gene unclear. CDR1 and CDR2 (germline): SGHTA, FQGNSA. With 5 bases removed from V and 4 bases from J, the gap between germline ends came to 9 bases. The CDR3 loop spans 13 amino acids. In nucleotides, the CDR3 is TGTGCCAGCAGCAATTTCGGGAATCAGCCCCAGCATTTT. It yields the protein CASSNFGNQPQHF.

J is TRBJ2-1 and V is TRBV10-2, with D hard to call. V dropped 4 bases and J dropped 9 bases, with 7 bases sitting between them. Germline values: CDR1 WSHSY, CDR2 SAAADI. The CDR3 runs to 11 residues. The CDR3: CASSGAGEQFF. The CDR3, as DNA: TGCGCCAGCAGTGGGGCAGGTGAGCAGTTCTTC.

The CDR3 is CASSRERGDTQYF. The DNA of the CDR3 is TGTGCCAGCTCACGAGAGCGGGGAGATACGCAGTATTTT. The chain uses TRBV18 and TRBJ2-3, with 7 bases matching TRBD2. Losses at the gene ends were 4 bases for V and 5 bases for J; bases not matched to a gene: 3. The CDR3 totals 13 residues. The germline V gene encodes CDR1 KGHSH and CDR2 LQKENI. Full variable domain (outside the CDR3, taken from reference TRBV18 and TRBJ2-3): NAGVMQNPRHLVRRRGQEARLRCSPMKGHSHVYWYRQLPEEGLKFMVYLQKENIIDESGMPKERFSAEFPKEGPSILRIQQVVRGDSAAYFCASSRERGDTQYFGPGTRLTVL.